A selection of T cell receptor beta chains follows, all from one sample in a study of cytomegalovirus exposure and HLA in healthy donors. The table came from immunoSEQ multiplex PCR; TCRdb's copy has only in-frame clones and leaves some out. The table has 150,000 to 190,000 clones, 82% seen once; the top ten hold about 6.4%. Sequencing was carried out using PBMCs. All receptors come from a woman aged 45-65 years in good health and CMV-seropositive. CDR3s include the opening cysteine and the closing phenylalanine or tryptophan. The D gene is left open where the match is weak. Expanded clones are given a class, and other clones once, few, many or no size at all.

len | j_gene | abundance | d_gene | v_gene | CDR3aa | CDR3nt
15 | TRBJ1-2 | few | TRBD1 | TRBV4-1 | CASSHPGGASYGYTF | TGCGCCAGCAGCCACCCAGGGGGCGCGAGCTATGGCTACACCTTC
11 | TRBJ2-1 | NA | NA | TRBV29-1 | CSVEEGRSRFF | TGCAGCGTTGAAGAGGGGAGATCGCGGTTCTTC
13 | TRBJ1-1 | NA | TRBD1 | TRBV6-5 | CASSDRESTEAFF | TGTGCCAGCAGTGACAGGGAGAGCACTGAAGCTTTCTTT
15 | TRBJ2-7 | NA | TRBD2 | TRBV7-2 | CASSLGLAGTYEQYF | TGTGCCAGCAGCTTAGGGCTAGCGGGGACCTACGAGCAGTACTTC
14 | TRBJ2-4 | NA | TRBD2 | TRBV18 | CASSQAGGRDIQYF | TGTGCCAGCTCACAGGCGGGGGGGCGAGACATTCAGTACTTC
15 | TRBJ1-3 | NA | NA | TRBV18 | CASSQSRQQQNTIYF | TGTGCCAGCTCACAGTCGAGGCAGCAACAAAACACCATATATTTT
13 | TRBJ1-1 | NA | NA | TRBV5-1 | CASSNDRGTEAFF | TGCGCCAGCAGTAATGACAGAGGCACTGAAGCTTTCTTT
16 | TRBJ2-3 | NA | NA | TRBV4-1 | CASSQSDLAVTDTQYF | TGCGCCAGCAGCCAATCTGATCTAGCCGTCACAGATACGCAGTATTTT
14 | TRBJ1-2 | NA | NA | TRBV6-5 | CASSYGPASDRYTF | TGTGCCAGCAGTTACGGGCCAGCTTCTGATCGCTACACCTTC
16 | TRBJ2-2 | NA | TRBD2 | TRBV7-9 | CASTPGAGEGTGELFF | TGTGCCAGCACGCCCGGGGCGGGGGAAGGCACCGGGGAGCTGTTTTTT
14 | TRBJ2-3 | once | NA | TRBV5-1 | CASSLDRTTDTQYF | TGCGCCAGCAGCTTGGACAGAACCACAGATACGCAGTATTTT
17 | TRBJ1-2 | NA | NA | TRBV5-1 | CASSAPAGRREVYGYTF | TGCGCCAGCAGCGCGCCAGCGGGACGCCGAGAGGTTTATGGCTACACCTTC
14 | TRBJ1-6 | NA | NA | TRBV7-8 | CASSIRGWDSPLHF | TGTGCCAGCAGCATCAGGGGTTGGGATTCACCCCTCCACTTT
15 | TRBJ1-1 | NA | TRBD1 | TRBV7-2 | CASSLTGASYTEAFF | TGTGCCAGCAGCTTAACAGGGGCTAGTTACACTGAAGCTTTCTTT
15 | TRBJ1-4 | NA | NA | TRBV19 | CAGSPDRLSNEKLFF | TGTGCCGGTAGTCCAGACAGGTTATCTAATGAAAAACTGTTTTTT
15 | TRBJ2-7 | few | TRBD2 | TRBV6-5 | CASTGTSGGTYEQYF | TGTGCCAGCACGGGGACTAGCGGGGGGACCTACGAGCAGTACTTC
12 | TRBJ2-1 | once | TRBD2 | TRBV2 | CASLAGGYEQFF | TGTGCCAGTTTAGCGGGGGGTTATGAGCAGTTCTTC
14 | TRBJ1-1 | NA | NA | TRBV18 | CASSPLGEGTEAFF | TGTGCCAGCTCACCCCTCGGCGAGGGCACTGAAGCTTTCTTT
14 | TRBJ2-7 | NA | NA | TRBV7-9 | CASSRSGLGYEQYF | TGTGCCAGCAGCCGCAGCGGCCTGGGCTACGAGCAGTACTTC
14 | TRBJ1-2 | NA | NA | TRBV6-1 | CASSETEASYGYTF | TGTGCCAGCAGTGAAACGGAGGCGTCCTATGGCTACACCTTC
18 | TRBJ2-3 | NA | TRBD2 | TRBV5-1 | CASRRTGAAGASTDTQYF | TGCGCCAGCAGGCGAACAGGAGCAGCGGGGGCTAGCACAGATACGCAGTATTTT
14 | TRBJ1-6 | NA | NA | TRBV6-5 | CASSYLAVGSPLHF | TGTGCCAGCAGTTACTTAGCAGTCGGATCACCCCTCCACTTT
13 | TRBJ1-2 | few | NA | TRBV9 | CASSVGRGEGYTF | TGTGCCAGCAGCGTCGGCAGGGGAGAAGGCTACACCTTC
14 | TRBJ1-6 | NA | NA | TRBV5-6 | CASSLTGDNSPLHF | TGTGCCAGCAGCTTGACGGGTGACAATTCACCCCTCCACTTT
16 | TRBJ2-3 | NA | TRBD2 | TRBV7-2 | CASSTGLAGVLDTQYF | TGTGCCAGCAGCACTGGTCTAGCGGGGGTCTTAGATACGCAGTATTTT
17 | TRBJ2-6 | NA | NA | TRBV18 | CASSSGTADSGANVLTF | TGTGCCAGCTCATCCGGGACTGCCGACTCTGGGGCCAACGTCCTGACTTTC
15 | TRBJ2-7 | NA | TRBD2 | TRBV6-5 | CASSTTSGGSYEQYF | TGTGCCAGCAGCACGACTAGCGGGGGATCCTACGAGCAGTACTTC
16 | TRBJ2-3 | NA | NA | TRBV9 | CASSPSAGAGTDTQYF | TGTGCCAGCAGCCCCTCCGCGGGGGCCGGCACAGATACGCAGTATTTT
15 | TRBJ2-3 | NA | TRBD1 | TRBV7-9 | CASSLGGQGADTQYF | TGTGCCAGCAGCTTAGGAGGGCAGGGGGCAGATACGCAGTATTTT
14 | TRBJ2-3 | NA | TRBD2 | TRBV10-3 | CASGAAGPDDTQYF | TGTGCCTCGGGCGCAGCGGGGCCTGACGATACGCAGTATTTT
16 | TRBJ2-7 | few | TRBD1 | TRBV5-4 | CASSDGDRGRSYEQYF | TGTGCCAGCAGCGATGGGGACAGGGGGCGCTCCTACGAGCAGTACTTC
15 | TRBJ2-7 | few | NA | TRBV27 | CASSFGSRSSYEQYF | TGTGCCAGCAGTTTTGGGTCGAGGAGCTCCTACGAGCAGTACTTC
18 | TRBJ1-1 | few | NA | TRBV4-1 | CASSQDPGRLGEGTEAFF | TGCGCCAGCAGCCAAGACCCGGGCAGGTTGGGGGAGGGAACTGAAGCTTTCTTT
15 | TRBJ1-1 | NA | TRBD1 | TRBV4-1 | CASSQETGGRTEAFF | TGCGCCAGCAGCCAAGAAACAGGGGGTAGGACTGAAGCTTTCTTT
13 | TRBJ2-7 | NA | NA | TRBV5-1 | CASSLWSGAEQYF | TGCGCCAGCAGCCTGTGGAGTGGGGCCGAGCAGTACTTC
14 | TRBJ1-2 | few | TRBD1 | TRBV5-4 | CASSSGTGVSGYTF | TGTGCCAGCAGCAGCGGGACAGGGGTTAGTGGCTACACCTTC
20 | TRBJ2-3 | NA | TRBD2 | TRBV10-2 | CASSDRLAGGPNPSTDTQYF | TGCGCCAGCAGCGACAGACTAGCGGGGGGGCCAAATCCTAGCACAGATACGCAGTATTTT
11 | TRBJ2-7 | NA | NA | TRBV29-1 | CSVERGYEQYF | TGCAGCGTTGAGCGAGGGTATGAGCAGTACTTC
14 | TRBJ2-7 | NA | TRBD2 | TRBV29-1 | CSVGGAGGSYEQYF | TGCAGCGTTGGGGGAGCGGGGGGAAGCTACGAGCAGTACTTC
15 | TRBJ1-6 | NA | NA | TRBV7-2 | CASSPETGFNSPLHF | TGTGCCAGCAGCCCCGAGACAGGTTTCAATTCACCCCTCCACTTT
15 | TRBJ1-4 | NA | TRBD1 | TRBV6-1 | CASSQPGQGREKLFF | TGTGCCAGCAGTCAGCCGGGACAGGGGAGGGAAAAACTGTTTTTT
15 | TRBJ2-1 | NA | TRBD2 | TRBV6-6 | CASSVIAGGYNEQFF | TGTGCCAGCAGTGTAATAGCGGGGGGATACAATGAGCAGTTCTTC
13 | TRBJ1-5 | NA | NA | TRBV5-1 | CASSDGENQPQHF | TGCGCCAGCTCAGACGGAGAGAATCAGCCCCAGCATTTT
14 | TRBJ2-7 | NA | NA | TRBV6-6 | CASSPDIHPYEQYF | TGTGCCAGCAGTCCCGACATCCACCCCTACGAGCAGTACTTC
17 | TRBJ1-2 | once | NA | TRBV9 | CASSERYGTQRRYGYTF | TGTGCCAGCAGCGAGCGGTACGGGACTCAACGCCGCTATGGCTACACCTTC
16 | TRBJ2-2 | NA | TRBD2 | TRBV7-6 | CASSELAGGPTGELFF | TGTGCCAGCAGCGAACTAGCGGGGGGGCCCACCGGGGAGCTGTTTTTT
15 | TRBJ1-1 | NA | TRBD1 | TRBV7-2 | CASSPTNRQGTEAFF | TGTGCCAGCAGCCCGACGAACCGACAGGGCACTGAAGCTTTCTTT
17 | TRBJ2-2 | once | NA | TRBV19 | CASSPVPRTAPTGELFF | TGTGCCAGTAGTCCCGTTCCCAGGACAGCCCCCACCGGGGAGCTGTTTTTT
19 | TRBJ2-3 | NA | TRBD1 | TRBV9 | CASSVCLTGVFLGTDTQYF | TGTGCCAGCAGCGTATGTCTGACAGGGGTATTTCTGGGCACAGATACGCAGTATTTT
16 | TRBJ2-7 | NA | TRBD1 | TRBV14 | CASSVFPGQGVYEQYF | TGTGCCAGCAGCGTGTTCCCGGGACAGGGGGTTTACGAGCAGTACTTC
15 | TRBJ2-2 | NA | NA | TRBV19 | CASSTKTGNTGELFF | TGTGCCAGTAGTACGAAAACTGGGAACACCGGGGAGCTATTTTTT
12 | TRBJ2-7 | few | NA | TRBV12-5 | CASGFASYEQYF | TGTGCTAGTGGGTTTGCGTCGTACGAGCAGTACTTC
15 | TRBJ2-3 | NA | NA | TRBV18 | CASSPTRVPTDTQYF | TGTGCCAGCTCACCTACCAGGGTGCCTACAGATACGCAGTATTTT
14 | TRBJ2-3 | NA | TRBD1 | TRBV19 | CASSPRLQTGTQYF | TGTGCCAGTAGCCCCCGACTCCAGACAGGGACGCAGTATTTT
15 | TRBJ1-2 | NA | NA | TRBV11-2 | CASSLDSGLKTGYTF | TGTGCCAGCAGCTTAGATAGCGGACTTAAGACTGGCTACACCTTC
14 | TRBJ1-1 | NA | NA | TRBV13 | CASSFGGMNTEAFF | TGTGCCAGCAGCTTCGGGGGGATGAACACTGAAGCTTTCTTT
15 | TRBJ1-6 | NA | TRBD1 | TRBV6-4 | CAIWLDRAYNSPLHF | TGTGCCATCTGGCTAGACAGGGCCTATAATTCACCCCTCCACTTT